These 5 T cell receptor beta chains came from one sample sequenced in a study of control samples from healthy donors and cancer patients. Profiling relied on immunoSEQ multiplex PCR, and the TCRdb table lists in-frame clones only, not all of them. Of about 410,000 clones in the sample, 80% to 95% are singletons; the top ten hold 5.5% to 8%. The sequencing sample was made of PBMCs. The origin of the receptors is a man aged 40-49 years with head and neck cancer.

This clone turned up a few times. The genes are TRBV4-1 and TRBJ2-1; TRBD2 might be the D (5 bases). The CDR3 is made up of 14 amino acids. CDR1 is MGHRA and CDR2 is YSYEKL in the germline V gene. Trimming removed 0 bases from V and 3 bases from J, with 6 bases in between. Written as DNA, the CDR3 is TGCGCCAGCAGCCAAGATACTAGCTACAATGAGCAGTTCTTC. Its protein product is CASSQDTSYNEQFF.

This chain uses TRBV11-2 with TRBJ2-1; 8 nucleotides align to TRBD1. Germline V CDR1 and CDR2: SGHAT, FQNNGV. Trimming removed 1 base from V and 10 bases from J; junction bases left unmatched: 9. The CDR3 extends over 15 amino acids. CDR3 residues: CASSLVLTGDREQFF. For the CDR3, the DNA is TGTGCCAGCAGCTTAGTGTTGACAGGGGATCGGGAGCAGTTCTTC.

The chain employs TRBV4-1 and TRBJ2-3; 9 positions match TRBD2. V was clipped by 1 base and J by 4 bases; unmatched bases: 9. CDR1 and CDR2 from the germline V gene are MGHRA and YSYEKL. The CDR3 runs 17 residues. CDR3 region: CASSQGLGGGAADTQYF. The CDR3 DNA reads TGCGCCAGCAGCCAAGGCCTCGGCGGGGGGGCAGCAGATACGCAGTATTTT.

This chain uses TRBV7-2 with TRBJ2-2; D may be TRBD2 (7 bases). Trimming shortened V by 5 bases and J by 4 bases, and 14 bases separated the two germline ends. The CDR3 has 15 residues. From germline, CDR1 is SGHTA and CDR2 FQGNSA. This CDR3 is CASSPDGGRTGELFF. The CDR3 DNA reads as TGTGCCAGCAGCCCCGACGGGGGGCGCACCGGGGAGCTGTTTTTT. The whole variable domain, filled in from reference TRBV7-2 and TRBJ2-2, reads GAGVSQSPSNKVTEKGKDVELRCDPISGHTALYWYRQSLGQGLEFLIYFQGNSAPDKSGLPSDRFSAERTGGSVSTLTIQRTQQEDSAVYLCASSPDGGRTGELFFGEGSRLTVL.

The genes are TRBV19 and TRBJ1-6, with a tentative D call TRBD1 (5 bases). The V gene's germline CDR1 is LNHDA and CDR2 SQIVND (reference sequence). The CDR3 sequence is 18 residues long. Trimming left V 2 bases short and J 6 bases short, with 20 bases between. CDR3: CASSISGRGKGINSPLHF. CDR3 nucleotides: TGTGCCAGTAGTATAAGCGGACGGGGGAAAGGGATTAATTCACCCCTCCACTTT.